This entry features one T cell receptor beta chain sequence. Its antigen is not known. V was cut by 7 bases and J by 1 base, with 16 bases left in between. This CDR3 region has 15 residues. The data were taken from a study of response to subunit inactivated influenza vaccine. Each CDR3 protein gets one entry after TCRdb re-called the RT-PCR reads with MiXCR. The sample has approximately 290,000 distinct CDR3 sequences; about 20% are singletons. Study-wide results and limits: Few additional T cells are recruited per seasonal influenza vaccination, authors suggested.

This specimen was PBMCs from blood, taken less than 22 months after vaccination. The chain carries TRBV12-3 or TRBV12-4 and TRBJ1-1; D remains ambiguous. The TCR sequence derives from a man between 50 and 70 years old who received an inactivated influenza vaccine. The CDR3 DNA sequence: TGTGCCAGCACCGCCCATTGGGCAGCGAACACTGAAGCTTTCTTT. It translates to CASTAHWAANTEAFF.